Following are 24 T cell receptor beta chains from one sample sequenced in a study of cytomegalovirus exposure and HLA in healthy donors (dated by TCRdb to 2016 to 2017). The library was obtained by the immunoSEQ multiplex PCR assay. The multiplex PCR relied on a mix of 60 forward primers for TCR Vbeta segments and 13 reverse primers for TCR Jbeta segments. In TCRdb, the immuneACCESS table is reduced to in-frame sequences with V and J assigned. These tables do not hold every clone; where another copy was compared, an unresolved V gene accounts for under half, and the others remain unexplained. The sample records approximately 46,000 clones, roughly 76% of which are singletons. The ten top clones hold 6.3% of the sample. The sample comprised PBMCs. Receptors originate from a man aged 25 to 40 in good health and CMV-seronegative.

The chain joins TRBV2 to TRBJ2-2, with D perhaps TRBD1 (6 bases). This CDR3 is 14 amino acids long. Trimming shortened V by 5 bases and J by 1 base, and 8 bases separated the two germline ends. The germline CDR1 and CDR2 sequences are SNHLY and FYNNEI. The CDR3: CASSPTGNTGELFF. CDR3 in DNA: TGTGCCAGCAGTCCGACAGGGAACACCGGGGAGCTGTTTTTT.

The CDR3 here is CASRAGVLETQYF. Here the CDR3 DNA reads TGCGCCAGCAGGGCAGGGGTTTTGGAGACCCAGTACTTC. The rearrangement links TRBV10-2 to TRBJ2-5, with a weak D call TRBD1 (6 bases). The CDR3 has 13 residues. Germline CDR1 and CDR2: WSHSY and SAAADI. Trimming removed 6 bases from V and 5 bases from J, with 13 bases in between.

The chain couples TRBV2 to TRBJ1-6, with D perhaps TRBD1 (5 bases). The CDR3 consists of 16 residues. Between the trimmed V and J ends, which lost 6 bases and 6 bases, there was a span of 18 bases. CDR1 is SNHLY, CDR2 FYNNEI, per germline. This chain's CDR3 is CASSVDSKPSNSPLHF. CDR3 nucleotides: TGTGCCAGCAGCGTAGACAGCAAACCATCTAATTCACCCCTCCACTTT.

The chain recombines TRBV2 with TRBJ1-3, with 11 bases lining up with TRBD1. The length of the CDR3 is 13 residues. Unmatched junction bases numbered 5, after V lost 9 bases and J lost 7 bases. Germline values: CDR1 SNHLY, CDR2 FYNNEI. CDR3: CASHGTGGNTIYF. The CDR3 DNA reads TGTGCCAGTCACGGGACAGGGGGTAACACCATATATTTT.

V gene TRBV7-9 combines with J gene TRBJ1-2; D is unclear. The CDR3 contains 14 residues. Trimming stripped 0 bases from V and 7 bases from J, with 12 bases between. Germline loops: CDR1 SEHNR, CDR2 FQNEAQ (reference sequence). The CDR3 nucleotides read TGTGCCAGCAGCTTAGCAGGGAGGGTGGCTGGCTACACCTTC. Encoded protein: CASSLAGRVAGYTF.

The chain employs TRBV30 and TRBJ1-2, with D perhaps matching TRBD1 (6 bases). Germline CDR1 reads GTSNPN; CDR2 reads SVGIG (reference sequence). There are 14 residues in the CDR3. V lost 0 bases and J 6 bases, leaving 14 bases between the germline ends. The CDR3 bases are TGTGCCTGGAGTGTGTCCGGGACAAGGGATGGCTACACCTTC. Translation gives CAWSVSGTRDGYTF.

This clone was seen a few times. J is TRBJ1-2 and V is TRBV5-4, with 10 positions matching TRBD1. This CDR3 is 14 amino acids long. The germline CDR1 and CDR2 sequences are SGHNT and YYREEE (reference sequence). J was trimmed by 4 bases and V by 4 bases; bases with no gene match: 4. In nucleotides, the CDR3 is TGTGCCAGCAGCCAGACAGGGGGCCCCTATGGCTACACCTTC. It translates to CASSQTGGPYGYTF.

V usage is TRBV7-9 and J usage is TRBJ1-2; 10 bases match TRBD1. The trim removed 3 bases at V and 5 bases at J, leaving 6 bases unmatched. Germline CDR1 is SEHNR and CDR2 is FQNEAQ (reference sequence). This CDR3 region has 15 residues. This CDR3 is CASSLIRDRGYGYTF. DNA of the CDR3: TGTGCCAGCAGCTTGATTCGGGACAGGGGTTATGGCTACACCTTC.

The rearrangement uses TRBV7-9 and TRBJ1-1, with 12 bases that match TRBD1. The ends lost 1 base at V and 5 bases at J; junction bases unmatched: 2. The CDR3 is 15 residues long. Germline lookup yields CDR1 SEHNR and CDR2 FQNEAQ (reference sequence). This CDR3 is CASSLGDRGLTEAFF. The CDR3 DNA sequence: TGTGCCAGCAGCTTAGGGGACAGGGGGCTTACTGAAGCTTTCTTT.

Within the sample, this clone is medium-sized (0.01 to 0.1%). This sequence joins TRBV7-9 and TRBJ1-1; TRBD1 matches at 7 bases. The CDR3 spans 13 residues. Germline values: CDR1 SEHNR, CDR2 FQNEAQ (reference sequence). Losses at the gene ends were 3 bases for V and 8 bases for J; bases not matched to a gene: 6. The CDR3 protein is CASSFRGGQEAFF. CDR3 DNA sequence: TGTGCCAGCAGCTTTAGAGGGGGCCAGGAAGCTTTCTTT.

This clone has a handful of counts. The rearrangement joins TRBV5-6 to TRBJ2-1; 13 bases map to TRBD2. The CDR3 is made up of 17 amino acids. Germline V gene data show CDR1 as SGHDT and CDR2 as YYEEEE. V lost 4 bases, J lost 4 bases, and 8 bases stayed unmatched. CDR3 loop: CASSPGTSGTLYNEQFF. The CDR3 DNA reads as TGTGCCAGCAGCCCCGGGACTAGCGGGACCCTTTACAATGAGCAGTTCTTC.

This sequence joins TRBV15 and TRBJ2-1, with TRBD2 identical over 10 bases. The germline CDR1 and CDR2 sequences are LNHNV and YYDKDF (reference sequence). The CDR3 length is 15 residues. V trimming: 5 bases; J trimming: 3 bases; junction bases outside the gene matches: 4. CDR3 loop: CATSGTSGVYNEQFF. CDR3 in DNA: TGTGCCACCAGCGGCACTAGCGGGGTCTACAATGAGCAGTTCTTC.

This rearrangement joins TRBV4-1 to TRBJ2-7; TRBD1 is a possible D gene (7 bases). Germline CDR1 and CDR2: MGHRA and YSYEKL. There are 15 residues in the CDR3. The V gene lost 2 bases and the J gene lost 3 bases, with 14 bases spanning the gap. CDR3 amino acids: CASSQKTGTYYEQYF. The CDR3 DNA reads TGCGCCAGCAGCCAAAAGACAGGGACTTACTACGAGCAGTACTTC.

The CDR3 region has the DNA TGCGCCAGCAGCTTGGTATGGAAACGACTAGTGGGGCAAGAGACCCAGTACTTC. It codes for CASSLVWKRLVGQETQYF. V usage is TRBV5-1 and J usage is TRBJ2-5; D perhaps matches TRBD2 (6 bases). The CDR3 runs to 18 residues. V dropped 0 bases and J dropped 2 bases, with 20 bases sitting between them. CDR1 and CDR2 (germline): SGHRS, YFSETQ.

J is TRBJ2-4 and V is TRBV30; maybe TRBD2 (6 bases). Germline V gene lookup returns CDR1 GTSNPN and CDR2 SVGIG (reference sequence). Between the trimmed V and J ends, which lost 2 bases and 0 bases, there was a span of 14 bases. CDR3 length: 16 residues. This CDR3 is CAWSFAGILAKNIQYF. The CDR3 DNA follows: TGTGCCTGGAGTTTTGCGGGGATACTAGCCAAAAACATTCAGTACTTC.

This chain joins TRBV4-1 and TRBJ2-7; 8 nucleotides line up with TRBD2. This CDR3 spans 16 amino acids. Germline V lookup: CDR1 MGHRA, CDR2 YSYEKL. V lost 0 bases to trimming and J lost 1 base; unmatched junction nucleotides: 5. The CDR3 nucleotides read TGCGCCAGCAGCCAAGATTTGGCGGGAGGTTCCTACGAGCAGTACTTC. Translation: CASSQDLAGGSYEQYF.

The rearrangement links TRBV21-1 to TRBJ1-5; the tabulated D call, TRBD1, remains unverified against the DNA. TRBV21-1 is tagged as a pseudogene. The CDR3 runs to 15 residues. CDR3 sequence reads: CAGIRTGGGNQPQHF. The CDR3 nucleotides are TGTGCCGGAATTAGGACAGGGGGAGGCAATCAGCCCCAGCATTTT.

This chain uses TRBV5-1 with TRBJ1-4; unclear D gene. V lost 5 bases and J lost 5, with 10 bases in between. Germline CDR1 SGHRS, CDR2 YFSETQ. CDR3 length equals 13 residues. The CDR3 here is CASSPPANEKLFF. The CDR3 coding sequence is TGCGCCAGCAGTCCCCCAGCGAATGAAAAACTGTTTTTT.

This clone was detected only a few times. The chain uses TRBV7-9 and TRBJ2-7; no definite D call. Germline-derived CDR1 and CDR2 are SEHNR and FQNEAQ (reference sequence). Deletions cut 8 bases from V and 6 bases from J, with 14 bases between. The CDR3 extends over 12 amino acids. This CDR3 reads CASCLGASEQYF. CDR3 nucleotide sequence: TGTGCCAGCTGTCTTGGAGCTAGCGAGCAGTACTTC.

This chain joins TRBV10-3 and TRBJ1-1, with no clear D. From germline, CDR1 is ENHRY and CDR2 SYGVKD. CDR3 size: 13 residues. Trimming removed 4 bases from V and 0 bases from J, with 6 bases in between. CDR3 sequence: CAISVQVNTEAFF. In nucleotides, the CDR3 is TGTGCCATCAGTGTCCAGGTGAACACTGAAGCTTTCTTT.

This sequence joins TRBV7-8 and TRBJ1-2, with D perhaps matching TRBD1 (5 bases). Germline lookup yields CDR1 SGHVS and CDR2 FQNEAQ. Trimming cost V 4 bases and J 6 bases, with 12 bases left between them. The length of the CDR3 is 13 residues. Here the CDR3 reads CASSSSLGDGYTF. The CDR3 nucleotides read TGTGCCAGCAGCTCGAGCTTAGGGGATGGCTACACCTTC.

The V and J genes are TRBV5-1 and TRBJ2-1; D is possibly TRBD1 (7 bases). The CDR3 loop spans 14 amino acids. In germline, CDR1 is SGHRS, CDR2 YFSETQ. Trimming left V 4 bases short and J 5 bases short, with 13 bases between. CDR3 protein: CASSPGDRNNEQFF. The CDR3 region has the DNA TGCGCCAGCAGCCCGGGGGACAGAAACAATGAGCAGTTCTTC.

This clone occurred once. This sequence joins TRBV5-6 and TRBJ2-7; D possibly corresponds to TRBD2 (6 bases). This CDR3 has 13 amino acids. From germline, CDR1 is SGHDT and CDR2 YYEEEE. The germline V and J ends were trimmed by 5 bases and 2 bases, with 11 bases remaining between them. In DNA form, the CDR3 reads TGTGCCAGCAGGTGGGGCGGGGCCTACGAGCAGTACTTC. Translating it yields CASRWGGAYEQYF.

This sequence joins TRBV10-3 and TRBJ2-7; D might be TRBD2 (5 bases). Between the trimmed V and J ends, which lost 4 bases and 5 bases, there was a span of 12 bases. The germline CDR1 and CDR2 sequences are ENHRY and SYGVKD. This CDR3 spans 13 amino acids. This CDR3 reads CAISGPSSNEQYF. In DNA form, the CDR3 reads TGTGCCATCAGTGGACCTAGCAGCAACGAGCAGTACTTC.